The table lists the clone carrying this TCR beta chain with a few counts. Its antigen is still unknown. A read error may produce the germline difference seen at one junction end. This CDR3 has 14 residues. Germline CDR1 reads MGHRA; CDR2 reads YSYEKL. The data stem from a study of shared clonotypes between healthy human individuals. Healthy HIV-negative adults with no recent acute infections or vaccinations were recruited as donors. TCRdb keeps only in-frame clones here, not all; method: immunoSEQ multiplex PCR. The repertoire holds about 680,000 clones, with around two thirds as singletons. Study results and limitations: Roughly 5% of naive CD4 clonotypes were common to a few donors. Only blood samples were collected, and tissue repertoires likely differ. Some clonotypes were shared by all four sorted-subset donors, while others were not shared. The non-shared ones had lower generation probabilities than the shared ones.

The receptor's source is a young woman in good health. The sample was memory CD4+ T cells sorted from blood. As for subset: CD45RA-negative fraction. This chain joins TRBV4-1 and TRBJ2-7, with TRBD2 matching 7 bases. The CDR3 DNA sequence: TGTGCCAGCAGCGAACTAGCGAACTCCTACGAGCAGTACTTC. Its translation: CASSELANSYEQYF.